The 12 T cell receptor beta chains reported below all come from one sample, sequenced in a study of graft-versus-host responses after intestinal transplantation (dated by TCRdb to the early 2020s). Their antigens remain unidentified. Library prep was done by the immunoSEQ multiplex PCR assay. TCRdb stores this immuneACCESS table with in-frame sequences only. Part of the clones is absent; in the studies checked, under half of the shortfall reflects unresolved V genes, and no reason is known for the rest. The sample table holds approximately 60,000 clones, of which roughly 90% were seen once. The ten largest clones represent 1.7% of the sample. The sample's time point, from its label and the paper: cells obtained before transplantation from donor or recipient. Material: unstimulated CD8+ T cells sorted from spleen or lymph node cells, obtained before transplant. These receptors came from a human donor who was the organ donor for an intestinal transplant.

This chain joins TRBV4-1 and TRBJ1-1; no clear D gene. CDR1 and CDR2 from the germline V gene are MGHRA and YSYEKL. The V end was cut by 1 base, the J end by 0 bases, with 15 bases between. The CDR3 is 17 amino acids. For the CDR3, the DNA is TGCGCCAGCAGCCAAGTCGGTCCCAGGTCTCTGAACACTGAAGCTTTCTTT. Protein sequence: CASSQVGPRSLNTEAFF.

The rearrangement joins TRBV4-2 to TRBJ2-7; 10 bases are shared with TRBD2. Germline values: CDR1 LGHNA, CDR2 YNFKEQ. With V trimmed by 1 base and J by 2 bases, 17 bases remained unmatched. CDR3 length: 20 residues. This chain's CDR3 is CASSQAGVGAGGSDAYEQYF. CDR3 coding DNA: TGTGCCAGCAGCCAAGCCGGAGTGGGAGCGGGAGGGTCGGATGCCTACGAGCAGTACTTC.

This clone was seen a single time. This chain links TRBV5-5 with TRBJ1-1, with TRBD1 identical over 7 bases. The CDR3 has 15 amino acids. Germline lookup yields CDR1 SGHKS and CDR2 YYEKEE (reference sequence). V shed 1 base and J 6 bases; nucleotides not matched to a gene: 9. This CDR3 is CASSLQGRGVPEAFF. CDR3 DNA: TGTGCCAGCAGCTTGCAGGGCAGGGGGGTCCCTGAAGCTTTCTTT. Full variable domain (remainder filled in from reference TRBV5-5 and TRBJ1-1): DAGVTQSPTHLIKTRGQQVTLRCSPISGHKSVSWYQQVLGQGPQFIFQYYEKEERGRGNFPDRFSARQFPNYSSELNVNALLLGDSALYLCASSLQGRGVPEAFFGQGTRLTVV.

The chain employs TRBV19 and TRBJ1-1, with a tentative D call TRBD1 (6 bases). This CDR3 region has 16 residues. Looked up from germline, CDR1 is LNHDA and CDR2 is SQIVND (reference sequence). The germline V and J ends were trimmed by 3 bases and 1 base, with 15 bases remaining between them. This CDR3 is CASSILQGSGNTEAFF. In DNA form, the CDR3 reads TGTGCCAGTAGTATTTTACAGGGTTCGGGGAACACTGAAGCTTTCTTT.

V usage is TRBV4-1 and J usage is TRBJ1-5, with D perhaps matching TRBD1 (5 bases). Germline CDR1 reads MGHRA; CDR2 reads YSYEKL. The CDR3 contains 17 residues. V gave up 4 bases and J gave up 5 bases, with 21 bases separating them. The CDR3: CASSPEGLALGDQPQHF. In DNA, the CDR3 is TGCGCCAGCAGCCCAGAGGGGCTGGCCTTGGGCGATCAGCCCCAGCATTTT.

This chain uses TRBV15 with TRBJ2-7; 7 nucleotides match TRBD1. The length of the CDR3 is 15 residues. CDR1 is LNHNV, CDR2 YYDKDF, per germline (reference sequence). The ends lost 5 bases at V and 6 bases at J; junction bases unmatched: 13. Here the CDR3 reads CATSERDRARGEQYF. CDR3 bases: TGTGCCACCAGCGAGAGAGACAGGGCAAGAGGCGAGCAGTACTTC.

The V call is TRBV11-1, the J call TRBJ1-1, with 8 nucleotides matching TRBD1. The germline V gene encodes CDR1 SGHAT and CDR2 FQDESV (reference sequence). The ends lost 3 bases at V and 0 bases at J; junction bases unmatched: 3. The CDR3 runs to 15 residues. Here the CDR3 DNA reads TGTGCCAGCAGCTTGGGGACAGGAATGAACACTGAAGCTTTCTTT. As protein: CASSLGTGMNTEAFF.

This clone was recorded once. The rearrangement links TRBV4-1 to TRBJ2-1; maybe TRBD2 (5 bases). CDR3 length equals 14 residues. With 2 bases removed from V and 6 bases from J, the gap between germline ends came to 11 bases. The germline CDR1 and CDR2 sequences are MGHRA and YSYEKL. In nucleotides, the CDR3 is TGCGCCAGCAGCCAACTACTAGTGATCAATGAGCAGTTCTTC. Amino acids: CASSQLLVINEQFF.

As for this clone: At one boundary the junction diverges from the germline segment, which might be a read error. The chain is built from TRBV15 and TRBJ2-2, with a weak D call TRBD2 (6 bases). CDR1 and CDR2 (germline): LNHNV, YYDKDF (reference sequence). This CDR3 has 17 residues. In nucleotides, the CDR3 is TGTGCCACCAGCAGCAGGTCCAGACGGGAGAACACCGGGGAGCCGTTTTTT. Amino acid sequence: CATSSRSRRENTGEPFF.

The chain couples TRBV29-1 to TRBJ2-7; TRBD1 is a possible D gene (5 bases). Trimming removed 4 bases at V and 1 base at J, with 11 bases between. The CDR3 is made up of 13 amino acids. The germline V gene encodes CDR1 SQVTM and CDR2 ANQGSEA. CDR3 sequence (DNA): TGCAGCGTTGCGGCAGGGTTGTCCTACGAGCAGTACTTC. Protein sequence: CSVAAGLSYEQYF.

The chain couples TRBV4-3 to TRBJ1-2, with TRBD1 matching over 7 bases. The CDR3 has 18 amino acids. CDR1 LGHNA and CDR2 YSLEER come from the germline V gene. V lost 4 bases and J lost 4; bases outside the gene matches: 18. The CDR3 loop is CASSPGEDRSSPFYGYTF. The DNA for the CDR3 is TGCGCCAGCAGCCCAGGAGAGGACAGGAGCTCTCCGTTCTATGGCTACACCTTC.

The chain combines TRBV4-2 with TRBJ2-7, with a possible D match to TRBD2 (7 bases). In germline, CDR1 is LGHNA, CDR2 YNFKEQ. The CDR3 runs to 15 residues. Between the trimmed V and J ends, which lost 0 bases and 2 bases, there was a span of 11 bases. The CDR3 nucleotides read TGTGCCAGCAGCCAAGATCACGGGGGGCCCTACGAGCAGTACTTC. Residues: CASSQDHGGPYEQYF.